This entry describes one TCR beta chain. The sample comes from a study of shared clonotypes between healthy human individuals. Those who donated, Caucasian adults without exception, all lived in Nashville, Tennessee. Deep-level settings were used for running the assay. The data were produced by immunoSEQ multiplex PCR, yet TCRdb's version contains in-frame clones alone and is incomplete. In the table there are some 2,500,000 clones, roughly 93% of which are singletons. The CDR3 runs 15 residues. Trimming cost V 1 base and J 3 bases; bases outside gene matches: 5. From germline, CDR1 is SGHAT and CDR2 FQNNGV.

The receptor comes from a young man in good health. Some clones in this sample may be carry-over from other donors' samples. Sequencing was done on a sample of naive CD4+ T cells from PBMCs. Regarding subset: CD45RA+ positively selected. J is TRBJ2-7 and V is TRBV11-2, with 8 bases identical to TRBD1. The CDR3 protein is CASSLGRTGIYEQYF. The CDR3 nucleotides are TGTGCCAGCAGCTTAGGACGGACAGGGATCTACGAGCAGTACTTC.